A selection of T cell receptor beta chains follows, all from one sample in a study of regulatory T cells in long-lasting Graves disease. Via MiXCR, TCRdb re-called the multiplex PCR reads, giving one row per CDR3 protein. The sample yields roughly 560,000 distinct CDR3 sequences, approximately 12% seen once. This sample was also put to use in a study of T cells in Graves' hyperthyroidism and ophthalmopathy.

Sample: peripheral blood mononuclear cells (PBMCs), taken at new diagnosis, from a patient treated with antithyroid drugs. The receptor source for this set is a woman in her 30s with Graves disease. Each CDR3 is given with its conserved first and last residue. A D gene is named only where the DNA matches it firmly. Clone size, where shown, is once, few, many, or a class for clones that have expanded.

clone size	V gene	J gene	D gene	CDR3 length	CDR3 protein	CDR3 DNA
NA	TRBV25-1	TRBJ2-7	TRBD2	15	CASSEWGGVLREQYF	TGTGCCAGCAGTGAATGGGGGGGGGTCCTGAGGGAGCAGTACTTC
NA	TRBV6-2/TRBV6-3	TRBJ2-2	TRBD2	17	CASSYSGREIVPGELFF	TGTGCCAGCAGTTACTCGGGGAGGGAGATAGTCCCCGGGGAGCTGTTTTTT
NA	TRBV13	TRBJ1-1	NA	17	CASSLDGSRAGNTEAFF	TGTGCCAGCAGCTTAGATGGAAGCAGGGCGGGGAACACTGAAGCTTTCTTT
few	TRBV11-3	TRBJ2-3	TRBD2	19	CASSRDEGSSGVPTDTQYF	TGTGCCAGCAGCCGGGACGAGGGTTCGAGCGGGGTTCCCACAGATACGCAGTATTTT
many	TRBV15	TRBJ2-1	TRBD2	16	CATSIPGLAGVDEQFF	TGTGCCACCAGCATCCCGGGACTAGCGGGAGTCGATGAGCAGTTCTTC
NA	TRBV6-5	TRBJ1-1	NA	13	CASSYSWQGEAFF	TGTGCCAGCAGTTACTCGTGGCAGGGAGAGGCTTTCTTT
NA	TRBV4-1	TRBJ1-2	NA	16	CASSQDLAAIVYGYTF	TGCGCCAGCAGCCAAGATTTGGCAGCAATAGTCTATGGCTACACCTTC
NA	TRBV6-9	TRBJ1-3	NA	15	CASSFGPFSGNTIYF	TGTGCCAGCAGTTTCGGGCCGTTCTCTGGAAACACCATATATTTT
NA	TRBV7-2	TRBJ1-6	NA	17	CASSQRVQSSYNSPLHF	TGTGCCAGCAGCCAAAGAGTTCAGAGCTCCTATAATTCACCCCTCCACTTT
NA	TRBV20-1	TRBJ2-5	NA	14	CSARTATNQETQYF	TGCAGTGCTCGGACGGCTACTAACCAAGAGACCCAGTACTTC
few	TRBV19	TRBJ1-1	NA	15	CASRRAVGGNSEAFF	TGTGCCAGTAGGAGAGCCGTGGGGGGAAATTCTGAAGCTTTCTTT
many	TRBV30	TRBJ2-3	NA	12	CAWSPAGDTQYF	TGTGCCTGGAGTCCCGCCGGAGATACGCAGTATTTT
NA	TRBV5-6	TRBJ2-6	NA	14	CASSLGTGANVLTF	TGTGCCAGCAGCTTGGGGACGGGTGCCAACGTCCTGACTTTC